This TCR beta chain was recovered during a study of PD-1 blockade in classical Hodgkin lymphoma. Trimming took 2 bases from V and 7 from J; bases not matched to a gene: 3. The CDR3 contains 14 residues. Looked up from germline, CDR1 is SGHRS and CDR2 is YFSETQ. Each patient experienced a relapse that followed autologous stem cell transplantation, and brentuximab vedotin exposure varied. Study-level results: Reasons behind the repertoire differences stay unclear, perhaps disease activity or earlier therapy. Only CD4+ TCR diversity, not CD8+, had risen significantly by C4D1. Patients who began taking nivolumab under 1 year after ASCT were left out. As was reported, newly diagnosed patients showed lower baseline TCR diversity than healthy donors did.

Clones were sequenced by immunoSEQ multiplex PCR, and TCRdb holds only the in-frame ones, with some missing. The sample includes about 24,000 clones, over 65% of them seen just once. Remarks on this clone: Its antigen is as yet unknown.

The chain recombines TRBV5-1 with TRBJ2-7; 13 bases are shared with TRBD2. The source was peripheral blood mononuclear cells (PBMCs), collected before the second cycle of nivolumab. The sequence was collected from a human donor with classical Hodgkin lymphoma. This CDR3 reads CASSFGLAGEEQYF. The CDR3 DNA sequence: TGCGCCAGCAGCTTTGGACTAGCGGGAGAGGAGCAGTACTTC.